This T cell receptor beta chain was recovered during a study of response to subunit inactivated influenza vaccine. General study points: Authors suggested each seasonal flu vaccination may recruit only limited numbers of new T cells.

MiXCR was run by TCRdb on the RT-PCR reads, yielding one entry per CDR3 protein. Of hundreds of thousands of distinct CDR3 sequences listed, over 25% are singletons. This clonotype has ten or more counts. Its target is unknown. Germline CDR1 reads DFQATT; CDR2 reads SNEGSKA (reference sequence). With 0 bases removed from V and 9 bases from J, the gap between germline ends came to 15 bases. This CDR3 spans 15 amino acids. The sequence came from a man aged 50-60 years who received an inactivated influenza vaccine. This material consisted of CD4+ T cells sorted from PBMCs, taken roughly 5 days after vaccination. The V call is TRBV20-1, the J call TRBJ1-6; TRBD1 is a possible D gene (5 bases). CDR3 amino acids: CSARDPDQGSSPLHF. In nucleotides, the CDR3 is TGCAGTGCTAGAGATCCGGACCAGGGTAGTTCACCCCTCCACTTT.